The 15 T cell receptor beta chains presented below share a single source sample, sequenced in a study of blood T cells in healthy people across ages. Sample-barcoded 5' priming and a J-beta primer mix drove a second PCR of about 6 to 12 cycles. TCRdb fed the 5' RACE reads into MiXCR, producing one record per CDR3 protein. Of roughly 800,000 distinct CDR3 sequences in the sample, roughly 50% were seen once. Sequencing used blood. These receptors came from a man older than 75 in good health.

The CDR3 is CSFRYRGREQYF. Written as DNA, the CDR3 is TGCAGCTTTAGATACAGGGGGCGTGAGCAGTACTTC. The chain links TRBV29-1 to TRBJ2-7; 9 bases are a match to TRBD1. Germline V gene lookup returns CDR1 SQVTM and CDR2 ANQGSEA. The CDR3 has 12 amino acids. V lost 8 bases to trimming and J lost 7 bases; unmatched junction nucleotides: 9.

This clonotype was seen a single time. The chain recombines TRBV5-1 with TRBJ2-5; 10 bases align to TRBD2. CDR3 length: 22 amino acids. V shed 5 bases, J shed 4 bases, and the junction held 29 bases outside the gene matches. Germline V gene lookup returns CDR1 SGHRS and CDR2 YFSETQ. The CDR3 region is CASRFRGIREGLAGVSVETQYF. DNA for the CDR3: TGCGCCAGCAGATTTCGGGGCATCCGGGAGGGCCTAGCGGGAGTATCGGTAGAGACCCAGTACTTC.

The J gene is TRBJ2-1, the V gene TRBV20-1, with 8 bases fitting TRBD2. The CDR3 has 15 residues. CDR1 and CDR2 (germline): DFQATT, SNEGSKA (reference sequence). V was clipped by 3 bases and J by 3 bases; unmatched bases: 7. The CDR3 DNA follows: TGCAGTGCTAGGCGAGCGGGAGAAGTCTACAATGAGCAGTTCTTC. It encodes CSARRAGEVYNEQFF.

This clonotype was counted between two and nine times. The chain has TRBV20-1 and TRBJ2-6; D possibly uses TRBD1 or TRBD2 (5 bases each). The CDR3 is made up of 16 amino acids. Germline-derived CDR1 and CDR2 are DFQATT and SNEGSKA (reference sequence). V lost 5 bases to trimming and J lost 0 bases, with 14 bases between them. CDR3 nucleotides: TGCAGTGCTTCCCCGGGGCCCCTCTCTGGGGCCAACGTCCTGACTTTC. It encodes CSASPGPLSGANVLTF.

V and J are TRBV18 and TRBJ1-1; 7 bases match TRBD1. V shed 3 bases, J shed 0 bases, and the junction held 4 bases outside the gene matches. This CDR3 is built from 15 residues. In germline, CDR1 is KGHSH, CDR2 LQKENI. DNA of the CDR3: TGTGCCAGCTCACCGTTGACAGGGCTGAACACTGAAGCTTTCTTT. This sequence encodes CASSPLTGLNTEAFF. Looking up the rest from reference TRBV18 and TRBJ1-1 gives the full variable domain: NAGVMQNPRHLVRRRGQEARLRCSPMKGHSHVYWYRQLPEEGLKFMVYLQKENIIDESGMPKERFSAEFPKEGPSILRIQQVVRGDSAAYFCASSPLTGLNTEAFFGQGTRLTVV.

A few counts support this clonotype. The rearrangement uses TRBV5-6 and TRBJ1-5, with 7 bases lining up with TRBD1. The CDR3 spans 16 residues. The V gene's germline CDR1 is SGHDT and CDR2 YYEEEE. Unmatched junction bases numbered 18, after V lost 4 bases and J lost 11 bases. CDR3 sequence reads: CASSADRAGSKSAQHF. DNA of the CDR3: TGTGCCAGCAGCGCTGACAGGGCTGGGAGCAAGTCGGCCCAGCATTTT.

This chain connects TRBV15 to TRBJ2-5; 8 bases map to TRBD2. CDR3 length: 15 amino acids. The V and J ends lost 0 bases and 4 bases, in that order; junction bases with no gene match: 4. Germline CDR1 reads LNHNV; CDR2 reads YYDKDF (reference sequence). The CDR3 nucleotides read TGTGCCACCAGCAGAGATCCCGGGGGGGCAGAGACCCAGTACTTC. Translation: CATSRDPGGAETQYF.

This clonotype was counted only a few times. The chain recombines TRBV20-1 with TRBJ2-4; tentative D call: TRBD1 (5 bases). Germline CDR1 reads DFQATT; CDR2 reads SNEGSKA (reference sequence). The ends were cut back, 2 bases at V and 8 bases at J, with 13 bases in the middle. CDR3 length: 13 amino acids. The CDR3 DNA reads TGCAGTGCTAGACAGGGTTCAAAGGACATTCAGTACTTC. As protein: CSARQGSKDIQYF.

V gene TRBV5-1 combines with J gene TRBJ2-7, with 9 bases that match TRBD1. Germline values: CDR1 SGHRS, CDR2 YFSETQ. After removal of 0 bases from V and 3 bases from J, the junction contained 4 bases not matched to a gene. The CDR3 sequence is 15 residues long. The CDR3 bases are TGCGCCAGCAGCTTGGGACAGGGGGTTATCTACGAGCAGTACTTC. It codes for CASSLGQGVIYEQYF.

This clonotype was observed a few times. The chain carries TRBV5-1 and TRBJ2-5; D unresolved. Trimming took off 2 bases at V and 2 bases at J, with 13 bases between the two ends. Germline assignment: CDR1 SGHRS and CDR2 YFSETQ. The CDR3 totals 15 residues. CDR3 in amino acids: CASSLRFWKQETQYF. The CDR3 nucleotides are TGCGCCAGCAGCTTAAGGTTTTGGAAACAAGAGACCCAGTACTTC.

This clonotype appeared once. V is TRBV15 and J is TRBJ1-1; 8 bases agree with TRBD1. CDR3 length: 15 residues. The junction had 5 bases not matched to a gene; V was cut back by 3 bases and J by 2 bases. Germline CDR1 reads LNHNV; CDR2 reads YYDKDF (reference sequence). CDR3 protein: CATSSFTGGNTEAFF. CDR3 nucleotides: TGTGCCACCAGCAGTTTCACAGGGGGAAACACTGAAGCTTTCTTT.

This clonotype was picked up many times. This chain uses TRBV7-2 with TRBJ2-3; no firm D call. The length of the CDR3 is 14 residues. V was shortened by 7 bases and J by 1 base, with 12 bases between the two germline ends. The germline V gene encodes CDR1 SGHTA and CDR2 FQGNSA. The CDR3 DNA sequence: TGTGCCAGCACGAGGCTTCGGGGCACAGATACGCAGTATTTT. Its protein is CASTRLRGTDTQYF.

V and J are TRBV7-3 and TRBJ2-6; possibly TRBD1 for D (6 bases). Trimming stripped 3 bases from V and 0 bases from J, with 12 bases between. Germline loops: CDR1 SGHTA, CDR2 FQGTGA. The CDR3 runs 17 residues. In DNA, the CDR3 is TGTGCCAGCAGCTTGACCACAGGGAACTCTGGGGCCAACGTCCTGACTTTC. It encodes CASSLTTGNSGANVLTF.

The chain combines TRBV2 with TRBJ2-6, with no clear D. Deletions cut 5 bases from V and 3 bases from J, with 11 bases between. Germline CDR1 SNHLY, CDR2 FYNNEI. The CDR3 sequence is 15 residues long. The CDR3 spells CASSLVGIGANVLTF. CDR3 bases: TGTGCCAGCAGTCTCGTTGGCATTGGGGCCAACGTCCTGACTTTC.

This clonotype came up a few times. CDR3 sequence reads: CASSQGQTPRANVLTF. Here the CDR3 DNA reads TGTGCCAGCAGCCAAGGACAGACCCCTAGGGCCAACGTCCTGACTTTC. The J gene is TRBJ2-6, the V gene TRBV11-2, with TRBD1 as a possible D gene (6 bases). The CDR3 sequence is 16 residues long. The V end was cut by 5 bases, the J end by 5 bases, with 16 bases between. Germline values: CDR1 SGHAT, CDR2 FQNNGV.